The 27 T cell receptor beta chains below were found in one sample sequenced in a study of T cell responses to AZD1222 COVID-19 vaccine. Only in-frame clones appear in the TCRdb table, and some are missing; sequencing was by immunoSEQ multiplex PCR. The repertoire holds about 48,000 clones, with 86% as singletons. This sample comprised peripheral blood, obtained 28 days after the second AZD1222 dose. The receptor source for this set is an adult who received the AZD1222 COVID-19 vaccine.

The genes are TRBV28 and TRBJ2-7; TRBD1 matches 8 bases. Germline lookup yields CDR1 MDHEN and CDR2 SYDVKM. With 10 bases clipped from V and 5 bases from J, the junction kept 16 bases outside the gene matches. This CDR3 has 15 amino acids. This chain's CDR3 is CATLSQQGEWNEQYF. The CDR3, as DNA: TGTGCCACCCTATCCCAACAGGGGGAGTGGAACGAGCAGTACTTC.

This clone appeared once. The CDR3 sequence: CASSIRTGGYEQYF. Here the CDR3 DNA reads TGTGCCAGCAGTATAAGGACAGGGGGCTACGAGCAGTACTTC. The rearrangement joins TRBV27 to TRBJ2-7; 10 nucleotides align to TRBD1. This CDR3 contains 14 residues. Germline CDR1 reads MNHEY; CDR2 reads SMNVEV (reference sequence). V shed 5 bases, J shed 3 bases, and the junction held 4 bases outside the gene matches.

Details on this clone: This sample includes further DNA sequences coding for the same CDR3. The chain is built from TRBV14 and TRBJ1-2, with unresolved D. The germline V and J ends were trimmed by 1 base and 8 bases, with 8 bases remaining between them. Germline V gene sequence: CDR1 SGHDN, CDR2 FVKESK. The CDR3 is 12 residues long. In DNA form, the CDR3 reads TGTGCCAGCAGCCAAGGGTTGAGAGGCTACACCTTC. Translating gives CASSQGLRGYTF.

The chain is built from TRBV7-2 and TRBJ2-1, with D possibly matching TRBD1 (6 bases). The CDR3 extends over 14 amino acids. Germline loops: CDR1 SGHTA, CDR2 FQGNSA. Trimming shortened V by 5 bases and J by 5 bases, and 13 bases separated the two germline ends. The CDR3 DNA follows: TGTGCCAGCAGCGAACAGGGAACTCACAATGAGCAGTTCTTC. Amino acid sequence: CASSEQGTHNEQFF. The complete variable domain, with remaining parts taken from reference TRBV7-2 and TRBJ2-1, reads GAGVSQSPSNKVTEKGKDVELRCDPISGHTALYWYRQSLGQGLEFLIYFQGNSAPDKSGLPSDRFSAERTGGSVSTLTIQRTQQEDSAVYLCASSEQGTHNEQFFGPGTRLTVL.

The chain uses TRBV5-1 and TRBJ1-6, with 8 bases matching TRBD1. Trimming took 4 bases from V and 3 from J; bases not matched to a gene: 3. This CDR3 is 15 amino acids long. Germline-derived CDR1 and CDR2 are SGHRS and YFSETQ. The CDR3 nucleotides read TGCGCCAGCAGCCCTGACAGGGGCTATAATTCACCCCTCCACTTT. Translation: CASSPDRGYNSPLHF.

The genes are TRBV12-3 or TRBV12-4 and TRBJ1-5; perhaps TRBD1 as D (5 bases). Trimming removed 1 base from V and 11 bases from J, with 12 bases in between. This CDR3 region has 13 residues. The CDR3 here is CASSLEEGVAQHF. The CDR3 DNA reads TGTGCCAGCAGTTTAGAAGAAGGGGTGGCCCAGCATTTT.

The V gene is TRBV11-1, the J gene TRBJ1-2; no clear D gene. This CDR3 is built from 14 residues. V was cut by 5 bases and J by 8 bases, with 18 bases left in between. Germline CDR1 is SGHAT and CDR2 is FQDESV (reference sequence). The CDR3: CASSHPRRGGGYTF. For the CDR3, the DNA is TGTGCCAGCAGCCACCCCCGGCGGGGAGGCGGCTACACCTTC. The whole variable domain, filled in from reference TRBV11-1 and TRBJ1-2, reads EAEVAQSPRYKITEKSQAVAFWCDPISGHATLYWYRQILGQGPELLVQFQDESVVDDSQLPKDRFSAERLKGVDSTLKIQPAELGDSAMYLCASSHPRRGGGYTFGSGTRLTVV.

The gene calls are TRBV19 and TRBJ1-5, with a possible D match to TRBD1 (5 bases). This CDR3 is 13 amino acids long. V was pared by 5 bases and J by 1 base, with 6 bases between. Germline V gene lookup returns CDR1 LNHDA and CDR2 SQIVND (reference sequence). DNA of the CDR3: TGTGCCAGTAGTGGGGGAAGCAATCAGCCCCAGCATTTT. Translation: CASSGGSNQPQHF.

This chain uses TRBV27 with TRBJ2-7, with a tentative D call TRBD1 (6 bases). The germline V gene has CDR1 MNHEY and CDR2 SMNVEV (reference sequence). V was cut by 9 bases and J by 5 bases, with 11 bases left in between. The CDR3 totals 11 residues. The CDR3 reads CASRGYDEQYF. The CDR3 region has the DNA TGTGCCAGTAGGGGGTACGACGAGCAGTACTTC.

The V call is TRBV19, the J call TRBJ2-7; D not resolved. V gave up 5 bases and J gave up 1 base, with 12 bases separating them. The CDR3 has 14 amino acids. CDR1 and CDR2 (germline): LNHDA, SQIVND (reference sequence). CDR3 in DNA: TGTGCCAGTAGTCCCAGGACGGCTTCCTACGAGCAGTACTTC. It is translated as CASSPRTASYEQYF.

J is TRBJ2-1 and V is TRBV11-3; TRBD2 aligns across 7 bases. The CDR3 consists of 18 residues. In germline, CDR1 is SGHNT, CDR2 YENEEA. Unmatched junction bases numbered 8, after V lost 0 bases and J lost 0 bases. Written as DNA, the CDR3 is TGTGCCAGCAGCTTAGATCAGAGCGGGACCAGCTCCTACAATGAGCAGTTCTTC. It is translated as CASSLDQSGTSSYNEQFF.

CDR3 in amino acids: CASRGLTGGNTGELFF. For the CDR3, the DNA is TGCGCCAGCAGGGGCCTTACGGGGGGAAACACCGGGGAGCTGTTTTTT. The chain employs TRBV5-1 and TRBJ2-2; 7 bases are a match to TRBD2. Losses at the gene ends were 5 bases for V and 2 bases for J; bases not matched to a gene: 9. Per the germline V gene, CDR1 is SGHRS and CDR2 is YFSETQ. The CDR3 has 16 amino acids.

This clone was counted once. CDR3 region: CASSPASSYEQYF. The DNA of the CDR3 is TGTGCCAGCTCACCAGCCTCATCCTACGAGCAGTACTTC. The rearrangement links TRBV18 to TRBJ2-7; D uncertain. Germline CDR1 and CDR2: KGHSH and LQKENI. The CDR3 spans 13 residues. V shed 2 bases and J shed 1 base, with 6 bases lying between them. Full variable domain (rest looked up from reference TRBV18 and TRBJ2-7): NAGVMQNPRHLVRRRGQEARLRCSPMKGHSHVYWYRQLPEEGLKFMVYLQKENIIDESGMPKERFSAEFPKEGPSILRIQQVVRGDSAAYFCASSPASSYEQYFGPGTRLTVT.

By sample share, this clone is medium-sized. This CDR3 is also generated by other DNA sequences in the sample. The J gene is TRBJ1-6, the V gene TRBV28, with 9 positions matching TRBD1. V shed 6 bases and J 7 bases; nucleotides not matched to a gene: 4. Germline V CDR1 and CDR2: MDHEN, SYDVKM. This CDR3 spans 14 amino acids. The CDR3 protein is CASRPGQGNSPLHF. In nucleotides, the CDR3 is TGTGCCAGCAGGCCGGGACAGGGCAATTCACCCCTCCACTTT.

The chain joins TRBV7-2 to TRBJ2-2; D remains unclear. The CDR3 runs 13 residues. V gave up 0 bases and J gave up 8 bases, with 7 bases separating them. The germline gives CDR1 SGHTA, CDR2 FQGNSA. The CDR3 loop is CASSLAAVGELFF. The CDR3 DNA follows: TGTGCCAGCAGCTTAGCTGCCGTGGGGGAGCTGTTTTTT. Full variable domain (outside the CDR3, taken from reference TRBV7-2 and TRBJ2-2): GAGVSQSPSNKVTEKGKDVELRCDPISGHTALYWYRQSLGQGLEFLIYFQGNSAPDKSGLPSDRFSAERTGGSVSTLTIQRTQQEDSAVYLCASSLAAVGELFFGEGSRLTVL.

This chain links TRBV19 with TRBJ2-1, with 9 bases aligning to TRBD2. Germline V gene lookup returns CDR1 LNHDA and CDR2 SQIVND (reference sequence). The CDR3 spans 16 residues. With V trimmed by 3 bases and J by 7 bases, 10 bases remained unmatched. CDR3 in amino acids: CASSIRGWRGGNEQFF. The CDR3 DNA sequence: TGTGCCAGTAGTATTAGGGGATGGCGGGGGGGGAATGAGCAGTTCTTC.

This clone was found once. This chain links TRBV29-1 with TRBJ2-2; perhaps D is TRBD1 or TRBD2 (5 bases each). CDR3 length: 15 amino acids. V was pared by 4 bases and J by 1 base, with 13 bases between. Germline V gene lookup returns CDR1 SQVTM and CDR2 ANQGSEA. CDR3 sequence: CSVAWGSLNTGELFF. The CDR3 DNA reads TGCAGCGTTGCATGGGGGTCCCTGAACACCGGGGAGCTGTTTTTT.

The rearrangement joins TRBV7-2 to TRBJ1-2; D possibly corresponds to TRBD1 (5 bases). V was shortened by 1 base and J by 4 bases, with 19 bases between the two germline ends. Germline loops: CDR1 SGHTA, CDR2 FQGNSA. This CDR3 has 17 amino acids. Here the CDR3 reads CASSLGPVGQGGYGYTF. Here the CDR3 DNA reads TGTGCCAGCAGCTTAGGACCCGTGGGGCAGGGCGGCTATGGCTACACCTTC. Complete variable domain (other parts from reference TRBV7-2 and TRBJ1-2): GAGVSQSPSNKVTEKGKDVELRCDPISGHTALYWYRQSLGQGLEFLIYFQGNSAPDKSGLPSDRFSAERTGGSVSTLTIQRTQQEDSAVYLCASSLGPVGQGGYGYTFGSGTRLTVV.

V gene TRBV11-3 combines with J gene TRBJ1-1; D may be TRBD1 (5 bases). V was cut by 0 bases and J by 6 bases, with 17 bases left in between. Germline CDR1 reads SGHNT; CDR2 reads YENEEA. The CDR3 runs 16 residues. The CDR3 DNA sequence: TGTGCCAGCAGCTTAGATATGGACGGGGGATCATCTGAAGCTTTCTTT. Translating it yields CASSLDMDGGSSEAFF.

The chain combines TRBV7-8 with TRBJ2-7, with 11 bases that match TRBD2. V was pared by 1 base and J by 1 base, with 6 bases of the junction left unmatched. This CDR3 region has 17 residues. CDR1 and CDR2 (germline): SGHVS, FQNEAQ. The chain's CDR3 is CASSLGGTSGPSYEQYF. CDR3 in DNA: TGTGCCAGCAGCTTAGGCGGGACTAGCGGACCGTCCTACGAGCAGTACTTC.

The chain employs TRBV7-9 and TRBJ1-5; the match to TRBD1 covers 7 bases. J lost 4 bases, V lost 1 base, and 4 bases had no gene match. There are 15 residues in the CDR3. Germline V CDR1 and CDR2: SEHNR, FQNEAQ (reference sequence). CDR3 in DNA: TGTGCCAGCAGCTTAGGACAGGGAAGGAATCAGCCCCAGCATTTT. It is translated as CASSLGQGRNQPQHF. Based on the CDR3 plus reference TRBV7-9 and TRBJ1-5, the full variable domain is DTGVSQNPRHKITKRGQNVTFRCDPISEHNRLYWYRQTLGQGPEFLTYFQNEAQLEKSRLLSDRFSAERPKGSFSTLEIQRTEQGDSAMYLCASSLGQGRNQPQHFGDGTRLSIL.

The genes are TRBV5-4 and TRBJ2-5; TRBD2 matches at 10 bases. Germline-derived CDR1 and CDR2 are SGHNT and YYREEE (reference sequence). J was trimmed by 4 bases and V by 3 bases; bases with no gene match: 6. The CDR3 totals 15 residues. CDR3 sequence reads: CASSWGASGRETQYF. The CDR3 region has the DNA TGTGCCAGCAGCTGGGGGGCTAGCGGGAGAGAGACCCAGTACTTC.

In nucleotides, the CDR3 is TGTGCCAGCTCGTCAGGGGGCGGGAACACTGAAGCTTTCTTT. Protein product: CASSSGGGNTEAFF. The chain carries TRBV18 and TRBJ1-1; TRBD1 agrees at 8 bases. Germline assignment: CDR1 KGHSH and CDR2 LQKENI. The CDR3 has 14 amino acids. Losses at the gene ends were 6 bases for V and 1 base for J; bases not matched to a gene: 4.

The rearrangement uses TRBV28 and TRBJ2-1; 8 positions match TRBD2. The CDR3 consists of 18 residues. Germline CDR1 and CDR2: MDHEN and SYDVKM. Trimming took 5 bases from V and 4 from J; bases not matched to a gene: 16. The chain's CDR3 is CASSPLGLAGPEYNEQFF. The CDR3 region has the DNA TGTGCCAGCAGTCCCTTGGGGCTAGCGGGTCCTGAGTACAATGAGCAGTTCTTC.

The V gene is TRBV7-9, the J gene TRBJ1-2; 9 nucleotides agree with TRBD1. This CDR3 is built from 15 residues. V lost 2 bases and J lost 6; bases outside the gene matches: 7. CDR1 is SEHNR, CDR2 FQNEAQ, per germline (reference sequence). The CDR3 coding sequence is TGTGCCAGCAGCTTAACTTCGGGACAGGGACATGGCTACACCTTC. It specifies CASSLTSGQGHGYTF.

The V call is TRBV29-1, the J call TRBJ2-5; TRBD1 aligns across 7 bases. The trim removed 7 bases at V and 2 bases at J, leaving 7 bases unmatched. The CDR3 totals 13 residues. Germline V lookup: CDR1 SQVTM, CDR2 ANQGSEA. The CDR3 coding sequence is TGCAGCGAGGGGGCGGCGGATCAAGAGACCCAGTACTTC. It translates to CSEGAADQETQYF.

The chain recombines TRBV3-1 (or the pseudogene TRBV3-2) with TRBJ2-3; D gene uncertain. The CDR3 contains 13 residues. Per germline, CDR1 LGHDT and CDR2 YNNKEL (reference sequence). Trimming removed 0 bases from V and 6 bases from J, with 7 bases in between. The CDR3 sequence: CASSQDRDDTQYF. The CDR3 DNA sequence: TGTGCCAGCAGCCAAGATCGAGACGATACGCAGTATTTT.